Listed below are T cell receptor beta chains from one sample, sequenced in a study of CXCR3-negative and CXCR3-positive naive CD8 T cells. TCRdb reprocessed the 5' RACE reads and reports one entry per CDR3 protein, with no DNA. The sample features under 85,000 distinct CDR3 sequences, with about 0.62% in its top ten. Sequenced material: naive CXCR3+ CD8+ T cells from blood. Source of these receptors: a human donor in good health. Some clones in this sample may be carry-over from other donors' samples. The CDR3 runs from the conserved cysteine through the conserved F or W. The order of the fields is J gene, V gene, CDR3 protein.

TRBJ2-3 TRBV5-6 CASSHGGAAQYF
TRBJ2-3 TRBV20-1 CSARETATIDTQYF
TRBJ2-3 TRBV29-1 CSVEVWDRGNPDTQYF
TRBJ2-7 TRBV5-1 CASSVSGQSYEQYF
TRBJ1-2 TRBV12-3/TRBV12-4 CASSFAVGGWLDYGYTF
TRBJ2-5 TRBV13 CASSFGISPTTQYF
TRBJ2-1 TRBV28 CASSRDSWIDEQFF
TRBJ2-1 TRBV10-3 CAISDPSESSYNEQFF
TRBJ2-7 TRBV7-9 CASSTVVASGGVPAHEQYF
TRBJ2-2 TRBV7-9 CASSPAGHGGGRTGELFF
TRBJ1-4 TRBV6-6 CASSYIDRVGEKLFF
TRBJ2-1 TRBV29-1 CSVWPGLEGNEQFF
TRBJ2-1 TRBV4-3 CASSQKVRPVLAGGQFF
TRBJ1-6 TRBV21-1 CAIIPQGVYNSPLHF
TRBJ2-5 TRBV4-2 CASSEPYSGGSETQYF
TRBJ2-1 TRBV29-1 CSVEVARGSYEQFF
TRBJ2-4 TRBV14 CASSLARGLAKNIQYF
TRBJ2-3 TRBV7-7 CASSIGPTDTQYF
TRBJ2-7 TRBV7-9 CAIPQTGPLEQYF
TRBJ2-1 TRBV5-1 CASSYRQGHNEQFF
TRBJ1-1 TRBV14 CASSQVGGLNTEAFF
TRBJ2-3 TRBV7-9 CASTWAGGDTQYF
TRBJ2-3 TRBV12-3/TRBV12-4 CASSFGDLDTQYF
TRBJ2-7 TRBV6-5 CASSTPSRVEQYF
TRBJ2-3 TRBV28 CASSFRPDTQYF
TRBJ1-1 TRBV4-1 CASSQDRFMNTEAFF
TRBJ2-5 TRBV16 CASTTTAAGQETQYF
TRBJ2-3 TRBV7-6 CASSLGQGATDTQYF
TRBJ1-1 TRBV15 CATSRDILGPHEAFF
TRBJ2-7 TRBV20-1 CSARDGTSDSYEQYF
TRBJ2-1 TRBV12-3/TRBV12-4 CASSYRTDYNEQFF
TRBJ1-5 TRBV28 CASKDRRSNQPQHF
TRBJ2-7 TRBV15 CATSRVGSEQYF
TRBJ2-7 TRBV2 CASNPGYEQHF
TRBJ2-3 TRBV11-2 CASSSRTSGGVTDTQYF
TRBJ2-3 TRBV6-5 CASSYGGASTDTQYF
TRBJ2-6 TRBV4-1 CASSPTTQGSGANVLTF
TRBJ2-1 TRBV15 CATSLTGGLEQFF
TRBJ2-7 TRBV28 CASSLQGTVSYEQYF
TRBJ1-2 TRBV7-9 CASSLAGDLNYGYTF
TRBJ2-7 TRBV20-1 CSANLGNSYEQYF
TRBJ2-7 TRBV28 CASSIETSGSFEQYF
TRBJ2-2 TRBV24-1 CATSGAGTGNTGELFF